What follows are 20 T cell receptor beta chains derived from one specimen sequenced in a study of vaccination and CD4 T cells after COVID-19. Cultured CD4+ T cell DNA was sequenced using the Oncomine TCR Beta short-read assay. TCRdb reanalysed the PCR reads using MiXCR and keeps one entry per CDR3 protein. The sample records some 11,000 distinct CDR3 sequences, 55% to 75% being singletons. Their cognate antigens are unknown. Treatment specified: roughly 11-day PBMC culture with coronavirus spike peptide pools or control peptides (ViraFEST assay). The sequences come from CD4+ T cells from blood, cultured in vitro, collected before SARS-CoV-2 vaccination. All receptors come from a human donor who had recovered from COVID-19.

This chain connects TRBV25-1 to TRBJ1-1; D is unclear. This CDR3 region has 14 residues. Germline V gives CDR1 MGHDK, CDR2 SYGVNS. The V end lost 7 bases, the J end lost 4 bases, and 16 bases lay between the germline ends. The CDR3 is CASTSPGRATEAFF. CDR3 bases: TGTGCCAGCACCTCGCCGGGTCGGGCCACTGAAGCTTTCTTT.

This sequence joins TRBV6-2 or TRBV6-3 and TRBJ2-1; TRBD2 aligns across 8 bases. The CDR3 is made up of 15 amino acids. V lost 10 bases, J lost 4 bases, and 12 bases stayed unmatched. Germline V gene sequence: CDR1 MNHEY, CDR2 SVGEGT. The CDR3 sequence is CATREVAGRYNEQFF. The CDR3 coding sequence is TGTGCCACCCGGGAGGTAGCGGGGCGGTACAATGAGCAGTTCTTC.

The genes are TRBV7-8 and TRBJ2-2; 10 positions match TRBD2. The CDR3 spans 16 residues. Germline values: CDR1 SGHVS, CDR2 FQNEAQ. V trimming: 5 bases; J trimming: 2 bases; junction bases outside the gene matches: 5. The CDR3 is CASSVASGSNTGELFF. The DNA of the CDR3 is TGTGCCAGCAGCGTGGCTAGCGGGAGCAACACCGGGGAGCTGTTTTTT. Based on the CDR3 plus reference TRBV7-8 and TRBJ2-2, the full variable domain is GAGVSQSPRYKVAKRGQDVALRCDPISGHVSLFWYQQALGQGPEFLTYFQNEAQLDKSGLPSDRFFAERPEGSVSTLKIQRTQQEDSAVYLCASSVASGSNTGELFFGEGSRLTVL.

The V call is TRBV27, the J call TRBJ1-5; D call uncertain. Germline CDR1 reads MNHEY; CDR2 reads SMNVEV (reference sequence). This CDR3 region has 16 residues. The ends were cut back, 5 bases at V and 0 bases at J, with 14 bases in the middle. CDR3 loop: CASSAKGPYSNQPQHF. DNA of the CDR3: TGTGCCAGCAGTGCTAAAGGGCCTTATAGCAATCAGCCCCAGCATTTT.

The gene calls are TRBV19 and TRBJ1-5; TRBD1 aligns across 9 bases. Germline CDR1 reads LNHDA; CDR2 reads SQIVND (reference sequence). There are 15 residues in the CDR3. V shed 1 base and J 6 bases; nucleotides not matched to a gene: 4. The DNA for the CDR3 is TGTGCCAGTAGTATAGTGGGACAGGGTCGTCAGCCCCAGCATTTT. Amino acid sequence: CASSIVGQGRQPQHF.

This chain uses TRBV28 with TRBJ2-7; 10 nucleotides agree with TRBD2. The CDR3 has 15 residues. Losses at the gene ends were 6 bases for V and 6 bases for J; bases not matched to a gene: 11. Germline CDR1 MDHEN, CDR2 SYDVKM. The CDR3 DNA is TGTGCCAGCAGCCCCCGGACTAGCGGTCCTCGCGAGCAGTACTTC. Translated, it gives CASSPRTSGPREQYF.

The chain has TRBV28 and TRBJ1-5; 8 bases are a match to TRBD1. Germline assignment: CDR1 MDHEN and CDR2 SYDVKM. There are 16 residues in the CDR3. After removal of 2 bases from V and 3 bases from J, the junction contained 6 bases not matched to a gene. The CDR3 nucleotides read TGTGCCAGCAGTTTACAAACAGGGGGTTACAATCAGCCCCAGCATTTT. It specifies CASSLQTGGYNQPQHF.

CDR3 DNA sequence: TGCAGTGCTAGAGATCGAAGGGCTGGATATGGCTACACCTTC. This gives the protein CSARDRRAGYGYTF. This chain links TRBV20-1 with TRBJ1-2; no definite D call. Trimming removed 0 bases from V and 5 bases from J, with 13 bases in between. CDR3 length: 14 residues. CDR1 DFQATT and CDR2 SNEGSKA come from the germline V gene (reference sequence).

In this sample, this clonotype turned up once. The chain couples TRBV20-1 to TRBJ2-5, with unresolved D. The ends were cut back, 5 bases at V and 1 base at J, with 26 bases in the middle. Germline V lookup: CDR1 DFQATT, CDR2 SNEGSKA (reference sequence). This CDR3 is built from 18 residues. The CDR3 nucleotides are TGCAGTGCTCCTAGACTTTCCTCCTCCCGGACCCTCCAAGAGACCCAGTACTTC. Translated, it gives CSAPRLSSSRTLQETQYF.

The chain joins TRBV20-1 to TRBJ2-2, with 9 positions matching TRBD1. J was trimmed by 3 bases and V by 3 bases; bases with no gene match: 5. CDR1 is DFQATT and CDR2 is SNEGSKA in the germline V gene (reference sequence). The CDR3 is made up of 15 amino acids. For the CDR3, the DNA is TGCAGTGCTAGTTACGACAGGGGGGACACCGGGGAGCTGTTTTTT. Translating gives CSASYDRGDTGELFF.

The V gene is TRBV7-9, the J gene TRBJ1-2; possible D gene TRBD1, 5 bases. The V gene's germline CDR1 is SEHNR and CDR2 FQNEAQ (reference sequence). V was shortened by 2 bases and J by 10 bases, with 11 bases between the two germline ends. The CDR3 covers 12 residues. This CDR3 is CASSLNWGDYTF. For the CDR3, the DNA is TGTGCCAGCAGCTTAAATTGGGGGGACTACACCTTC.

This clonotype was observed a single time. The chain combines TRBV6-5 with TRBJ2-2, with D unresolved. The V end was cut by 2 bases, the J end by 6 bases, with 13 bases between. Germline V gene lookup returns CDR1 MNHEY and CDR2 SVGAGI. The CDR3 is made up of 15 amino acids. CDR3 DNA sequence: TGTGCCAGCAGTTACCTCCCCAAGGGTGCCGGGGAGCTGTTTTTT. It codes for CASSYLPKGAGELFF.

The rearrangement joins TRBV15 to TRBJ1-1; TRBD1 might be the D (6 bases). Germline CDR1 reads LNHNV; CDR2 reads YYDKDF (reference sequence). Between the trimmed V and J ends, which lost 0 bases and 2 bases, there was a span of 7 bases. The CDR3 runs 14 residues. The CDR3 is CATSRDRGNTEAFF. The CDR3, as DNA: TGTGCCACCAGCAGAGACAGGGGAAACACTGAAGCTTTCTTT. The full variable domain, with the rest looked up from reference TRBV15 and TRBJ1-1, is DAMVIQNPRYQVTQFGKPVTLSCSQTLNHNVMYWYQQKSSQAPKLLFHYYDKDFNNEADTPDNFQSRRPNTSFCFLDIRSPGLGDTAMYLCATSRDRGNTEAFFGQGTRLTVV.

The J gene is TRBJ2-3, the V gene TRBV6-2 or TRBV6-3; 9 bases are shared with TRBD2. The V segment lost 5 bases and the J segment 4 bases; nucleotides outside the gene matches: 13. This CDR3 comprises 17 residues. Germline values: CDR1 MNHEY, CDR2 SVGEGT. CDR3 loop: CASSPIWAGGLSDTQYF. The CDR3 DNA reads TGTGCCAGCAGTCCCATCTGGGCGGGGGGGCTTTCAGATACGCAGTATTTT.

Written as DNA, the CDR3 is TGTGCCAGCACCCGGGGCACTGAAGCTTTCTTT. Protein product: CASTRGTEAFF. The gene calls are TRBV6-1 and TRBJ1-1; no clear D. Germline loops: CDR1 MNHNS, CDR2 SASEGT. CDR3 length: 11 amino acids. The V gene lost 7 bases and the J gene lost 4 bases, with 7 bases spanning the gap.

This clonotype was seen more than once but under ten times. The chain recombines TRBV20-1 with TRBJ1-2; TRBD1 agrees at 7 bases. J lost 7 bases, V lost 5 bases, and 13 bases had no gene match. Germline lookup yields CDR1 DFQATT and CDR2 SNEGSKA (reference sequence). This CDR3 comprises 14 residues. For the CDR3, the DNA is TGCAGTGCTCGCCCGGGACAGAGCTACGGTGGCTACACCTTC. Its protein is CSARPGQSYGGYTF.

V is TRBV20-1 and J is TRBJ1-1; no definite D call. Per germline, CDR1 DFQATT and CDR2 SNEGSKA (reference sequence). V lost 6 bases, J lost 6 bases, and 8 bases lay in between. The CDR3 covers 10 residues. CDR3 residues: CSARLAEAFF. Here the CDR3 DNA reads TGCAGTGCGAGACTGGCTGAAGCTTTCTTT.

The chain links TRBV20-1 to TRBJ1-1; 8 nucleotides line up with TRBD1. The CDR3 is 14 residues long. Germline CDR1 reads DFQATT; CDR2 reads SNEGSKA (reference sequence). The V gene end was trimmed by 5 bases and the J gene end by 2 bases; junction bases not matched to a gene: 7. The CDR3 loop is CSAQPDRVNTEAFF. In DNA form, the CDR3 reads TGCAGTGCTCAACCGGACAGGGTTAACACTGAAGCTTTCTTT.

J is TRBJ2-1 and V is TRBV12-3 or TRBV12-4, with D unresolved. V lost 6 bases and J 6 bases, leaving 15 bases between the germline ends. The CDR3 contains 14 residues. In DNA form, the CDR3 reads TGTGCCAGCAGACCAGGCCGGTTCTCCAATGAGCAGTTCTTC. Translated, it gives CASRPGRFSNEQFF.

This clonotype has just one count. V is TRBV20-1 and J is TRBJ1-1; D not certain. This CDR3 comprises 13 residues. V lost 5 bases to trimming and J lost 3 bases, with 13 bases between them. Germline V gives CDR1 DFQATT, CDR2 SNEGSKA (reference sequence). As DNA, the CDR3 is TGCAGTGCTTGGGAGGCCTCGGACACTGAAGCTTTCTTT. Translation: CSAWEASDTEAFF.